The sequence of this TCR beta chain was determined in a study of CD8+ T cells in alopecia areata. As concerns this clone: Its cognate antigen is unknown.

RNA extraction and reverse transcription yielded cDNA as sequencing template. Repertoires were generated with immunoSEQ multiplex PCR, while TCRdb's copy carries only in-frame clones and drops some. This sample carries 200,000 to 250,000 clones, just over 65% of them seen once, and the ten largest clones take over 1%. V was clipped by 4 bases and J by 12 bases, with 22 bases between them. Germline loops: CDR1 MGHDK, CDR2 SYGVNS. CDR3 length: 16 residues. Treatment of the sample: oral pan-JAK inhibitor, 5-10 mg twice daily. Study outcomes and limitations: Greater clonality was observed in lesional scalp samples, especially alopecia totalis/universalis, versus normal scalp.

Sequenced here: CD4+ T cells sorted from blood, sampled at approximately week 42, from a patient treated with tofacitinib. The receptor was derived from a human donor with alopecia areata. The rearrangement links TRBV25-1 to TRBJ1-6; no definite D call. The DNA of the CDR3 is TGTGCCAGCAGTGGGCCGATGGGCACGGGAAAAATACCCCTCCACTTT. Encoded protein: CASSGPMGTGKIPLHF.